These 2 T cell receptor beta chains share one sample of origin, sequenced in a study of T-cell memory formation after mild COVID-19. TCRdb reprocessed the 5' RACE reads via MiXCR and lists one record per CDR3 protein. The sample lists about 340,000 distinct CDR3 sequences; about 15% were seen once. Sequencing input: PBMCs or a T cell subset sorted from them (not recorded which). These receptors came from a young man who had mild COVID-19 (a few samples of this study predate the infection). Cell type and time point are not known.

The CDR3 spells CSARRGLTKDTQYF. CDR3 nucleotide sequence: TGCAGTGCTAGGCGGGGGCTCACTAAAGATACGCAGTATTTT. The V and J genes are TRBV20-1 and TRBJ2-3; possibly TRBD2 for D (7 bases). Germline V CDR1 and CDR2: DFQATT, SNEGSKA (reference sequence). V shed 3 bases and J shed 5 bases, with 15 bases lying between them. This CDR3 contains 14 residues.

At least ten counts were recorded for this clonotype. The chain employs TRBV19 and TRBJ1-1; possible D gene TRBD1, 5 bases. The CDR3 totals 12 residues. Per germline, CDR1 LNHDA and CDR2 SQIVND (reference sequence). Trimming took 6 bases from V and 4 from J, leaving 9 bases between them. The CDR3 coding sequence is TGTGCCAGTAGAGCAGGGATCACTGAAGCTTTCTTT. Translated: CASRAGITEAFF. Full variable domain (rest looked up from reference TRBV19 and TRBJ1-1): DGGITQSPKYLFRKEGQNVTLSCEQNLNHDAMYWYRQDPGQGLRLIYYSQIVNDFQKGDIAEGYSVSREKKESFPLTVTSAQKNPTAFYLCASRAGITEAFFGQGTRLTVV.